This T cell receptor (beta chain) was recovered during a study of T cell repertoires in cytomegalovirus infection. As for the study in general: Public TCR beta signatures marked donors with CMV infection and the matching HLA.

Study-wide results and caveats: Predominance within the ex vivo response was attributable to HLA-C-restricted CMV-specific TCR beta clonotypes.

TCRdb re-called the reads with MiXCR, one entry per CDR3 protein. The sample contains 370,000 or so distinct CDR3 sequences, about 34% of which appear only once. This clonotype appeared a few times. Antigen specificity is unknown. V was pared by 1 base and J by 4 bases, with 5 bases of the junction left unmatched. Germline CDR1 and CDR2: SEHNR and FQNEAQ (reference sequence). CDR3 size: 16 residues. This TCR derives from a human donor in good health (CMV status not recorded). Some clones in this sample may be carry-over from other donors' samples. Sequenced material: cultured PBMCs, taken from culture after CMV antigen stimulation. This chain connects TRBV7-9 to TRBJ2-1, with 9 bases aligning to TRBD2. Here the CDR3 reads CASSLGLAGDYNEQFF. The CDR3 nucleotides read TGTGCCAGCAGCTTAGGTTTAGCGGGAGATTACAATGAGCAGTTCTTC.